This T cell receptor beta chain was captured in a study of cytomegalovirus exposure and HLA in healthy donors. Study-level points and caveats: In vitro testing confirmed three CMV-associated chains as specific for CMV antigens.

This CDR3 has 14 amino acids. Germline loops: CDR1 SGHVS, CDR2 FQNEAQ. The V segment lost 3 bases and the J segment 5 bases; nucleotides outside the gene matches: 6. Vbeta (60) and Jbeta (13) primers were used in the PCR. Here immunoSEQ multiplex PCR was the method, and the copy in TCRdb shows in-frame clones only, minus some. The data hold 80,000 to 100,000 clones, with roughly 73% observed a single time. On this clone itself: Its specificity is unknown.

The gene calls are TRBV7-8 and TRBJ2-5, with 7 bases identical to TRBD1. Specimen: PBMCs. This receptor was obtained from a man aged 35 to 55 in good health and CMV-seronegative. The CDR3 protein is CASSFEGAVETQYF. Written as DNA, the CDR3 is TGTGCCAGCAGCTTCGAGGGGGCAGTGGAGACCCAGTACTTC.